This TCR beta chain was documented in a study of tumor T cells in aggressive B-cell lymphoma. This CDR3 has 17 amino acids. V lost 0 bases and J lost 6, with 20 bases in between. The table came from immunoSEQ multiplex PCR; TCRdb's copy has only in-frame clones and leaves some out. Here the sample spans more than 2,000 clones, more than 85% being singletons. The sequencing input was tumor tissue. The TCR comes from an adult with diffuse large B cell lymphoma. The chain combines TRBV23-1 with TRBJ1-1, with D perhaps matching TRBD1 (6 bases). TRBV23-1 is annotated as an ORF whose role is uncertain. The CDR3 DNA reads as TGCGCCAGCAGTCAATCGTTGGGCGCCCTTGGGGGCTCTGAAGCTTTCTTT. It yields the protein CASSQSLGALGGSEAFF.